The next 3 T cell receptor beta chains were all read from a single sample in a study. TCRdb reprocessed the 5' RACE reads with MiXCR, giving one entry per CDR3 protein. The sample has roughly 23,000 distinct CDR3 sequences, about 30% seen once. Source material: tumor-infiltrating naive CD4+ T cells sorted from the breast tumor. Noted subset: naive CD4+ T cells, CD4+CD45RA+CD25-. Every receptor here comes from a female donor with breast cancer.

This clonotype is medium-sized in the sample. The chain combines TRBV5-1 with TRBJ1-1; 9 bases line up with TRBD1. Germline CDR1 SGHRS, CDR2 YFSETQ. The junction had 10 bases not matched to a gene; V was cut back by 5 bases and J by 8 bases. CDR3 length: 14 residues. The CDR3 region has the DNA TGCGCCAGCAGTATGACACAGGGGGCCTGGGAAGCTTTCTTT. Protein: CASSMTQGAWEAFF.

The V call is TRBV19, the J call TRBJ2-1; D is uncertain. Trimming shortened V by 3 bases and J by 8 bases, and 14 bases separated the two germline ends. The CDR3 is 14 amino acids. The V gene's germline CDR1 is LNHDA and CDR2 SQIVND (reference sequence). The CDR3 here is CASSISRVVDEQFF. The CDR3 DNA reads TGTGCCAGTAGTATCAGTAGGGTGGTGGATGAGCAGTTCTTC.

Note on this clonotype: The junction departs from germline at one end; a sequencing error may be responsible. The V gene is TRBV6-5, the J gene TRBJ1-4, with D maybe TRBD1 (6 bases). This CDR3 has 13 residues. CDR1 and CDR2 from the germline V gene are MNHEY and SVGAGI. CDR3 DNA: TGTGCCAGCAGTTGGGACACTACTGAAAAACTGTTTTTT. Translation: CASSWDTTEKLFF.